This entry lists 15 T cell receptor beta chains sequenced from one sample in a study of T cell responses to AZD1222 COVID-19 vaccine. Libraries were prepared by immunoSEQ multiplex PCR; TCRdb keeps only in-frame clonotypes and omits some of them. The table lists 130,000 or so clones, about 92% of them singletons. Sequenced material: peripheral blood, taken on day 0 of MenACWY control vaccination. The receptor set was obtained from an adult in good health.

DNA of the CDR3: TGTGCCAGCAGTTACTCCGGGCAGGGGTACGATGGCTACACCTTC. Translation gives CASSYSGQGYDGYTF. The chain combines TRBV6-6 with TRBJ1-2; D perhaps matches TRBD1 (6 bases). V was clipped by 0 bases and J by 6 bases, with 14 bases between them. Germline-derived CDR1 and CDR2 are MNHNY and SVGAGI (reference sequence). CDR3 size: 15 residues.

This clone was observed a handful of times. The rearrangement uses TRBV6-2 or TRBV6-3 and TRBJ2-7; 9 bases match TRBD2. The CDR3 loop spans 15 amino acids. Germline CDR1 and CDR2: MNHEY and SVGEGT. V dropped 2 bases and J dropped 7; count of bases not matched to a gene: 9. The CDR3 coding sequence is TGTGCCAGCAGTTACACGGTAGCGGGGGCTGGGGAGCAGTACTTC. Protein product: CASSYTVAGAGEQYF.

J is TRBJ1-4 and V is TRBV19; D gene ambiguous. The CDR3 runs 15 residues. Deletions cut 3 bases from V and 0 bases from J, with 8 bases between. Germline CDR1 LNHDA, CDR2 SQIVND (reference sequence). CDR3 in DNA: TGTGCCAGTAGTATCCGGGCTGCAACTAATGAAAAACTGTTTTTT. Encoded protein: CASSIRAATNEKLFF.

The V gene is TRBV7-2, the J gene TRBJ1-5; D is ambiguous. The V end was cut by 1 base, the J end by 0 bases, with 16 bases between. The CDR3 runs 18 residues. Germline V lookup: CDR1 SGHTA, CDR2 FQGNSA. The CDR3 bases are TGTGCCAGCAGCTTAGAATATCGGGGTCTTGTTAGCAATCAGCCCCAGCATTTT. Protein: CASSLEYRGLVSNQPQHF.

The chain links TRBV4-2 to TRBJ2-7; 8 bases are shared with TRBD2. Trimming took 0 bases from V and 3 from J; bases not matched to a gene: 7. Germline assignment: CDR1 LGHNA and CDR2 YNFKEQ. The CDR3 sequence is 16 residues long. CDR3 amino acids: CASSQDGIAGSYEQYF. For the CDR3, the DNA is TGTGCCAGCAGCCAAGATGGGATAGCGGGGAGCTACGAGCAGTACTTC.

The V gene is TRBV11-2, the J gene TRBJ1-1; D ambiguous. The V and J ends lost 5 bases and 6 bases respectively, with 13 bases between them. The CDR3 totals 13 residues. CDR1 and CDR2 (germline): SGHAT, FQNNGV. CDR3 sequence (DNA): TGTGCCAGCAGCCGACCCCGGAGGCCTGAAGCTTTCTTT. This translates into CASSRPRRPEAFF.

This clone was recorded only once. The gene calls are TRBV19 and TRBJ1-4; TRBD1 aligns across 8 bases. The germline V gene has CDR1 LNHDA and CDR2 SQIVND (reference sequence). The CDR3 has 15 amino acids. The V and J ends lost 7 bases and 8 bases, in that order; junction bases with no gene match: 12. CDR3 sequence: CASISGTGLGEKLFF. The CDR3 DNA follows: TGTGCCAGTATCAGCGGGACAGGACTCGGAGAAAAACTGTTTTTT.

The chain uses TRBV20-1 and TRBJ1-2; 9 bases are a match to TRBD1. Trimming cost V 3 bases and J 2 bases; bases outside gene matches: 4. The CDR3 spans 14 residues. Germline-derived CDR1 and CDR2 are DFQATT and SNEGSKA (reference sequence). The CDR3 DNA reads TGCAGTGCTAGTACCGGGACAGGGAACTATGGCTACACCTTC. As protein: CSASTGTGNYGYTF.

The CDR3 sequence: CASSLLDSSSTDTQYF. The CDR3 bases are TGCGCCAGCAGCTTGTTAGACAGTTCTAGCACAGATACGCAGTATTTT. The chain is built from TRBV5-1 and TRBJ2-3; tentatively, D is TRBD1 (5 bases). Germline assignment: CDR1 SGHRS and CDR2 YFSETQ. The CDR3 has 16 amino acids. V lost 1 base, J lost 0 bases, and 12 bases lay in between.

This chain links TRBV19 with TRBJ1-1; D gene unclear. V dropped 5 bases and J dropped 3 bases, with 19 bases sitting between them. Germline assignment: CDR1 LNHDA and CDR2 SQIVND (reference sequence). The CDR3 extends over 16 amino acids. The CDR3 DNA reads TGTGCCAGTAGTGGCAGGACGACTAATGATGACACTGAAGCTTTCTTT. Its protein is CASSGRTTNDDTEAFF.

V is TRBV4-1 and J is TRBJ1-2; D is unresolved. Trimming took 5 bases from V and 4 from J, leaving 17 bases between them. This CDR3 comprises 15 residues. The germline gives CDR1 MGHRA, CDR2 YSYEKL. The CDR3 DNA reads TGCGCCAGCAGCACCCCTCAGACGGCTCGCTATGGCTACACCTTC. Its protein is CASSTPQTARYGYTF.

This chain uses TRBV6-2 or TRBV6-3 with TRBJ1-5, with D perhaps TRBD1 (5 bases). Between the trimmed V and J ends, which lost 0 bases and 0 bases, there was a span of 6 bases. Germline loops: CDR1 MNHEY, CDR2 SVGEGT. This CDR3 region has 15 residues. CDR3 sequence (DNA): TGTGCCAGCAGTTACTCGGGGGTTAGCAATCAGCCCCAGCATTTT. It codes for CASSYSGVSNQPQHF.

The V and J genes are TRBV5-1 and TRBJ2-7, with no clear D. Germline V CDR1 and CDR2: SGHRS, YFSETQ. V lost 2 bases, J lost 7 bases, and 10 bases lay in between. The CDR3 runs 12 residues. CDR3 nucleotides: TGCGCCAGCAGCTTAGATTACGCGGAGCAGTACTTC. Its protein is CASSLDYAEQYF.

This chain joins TRBV19 and TRBJ1-1, with a possible D match to TRBD1 (5 bases). The CDR3 totals 15 residues. Deletions cut 3 bases from V and 1 base from J, with 12 bases between. Germline V gene lookup returns CDR1 LNHDA and CDR2 SQIVND (reference sequence). The CDR3 sequence is CASSMGRQGNTEAFF. CDR3 bases: TGTGCCAGTAGTATGGGCAGGCAGGGGAACACTGAAGCTTTCTTT.

This chain joins TRBV2 and TRBJ1-1; perhaps TRBD1 as D (5 bases). Trimming shortened V by 5 bases and J by 4 bases, and 14 bases separated the two germline ends. The CDR3 contains 14 residues. CDR1 is SNHLY, CDR2 FYNNEI, per germline. CDR3: CASSPFGDFTEAFF. The CDR3 DNA is TGTGCCAGCAGTCCATTTGGGGACTTCACTGAAGCTTTCTTT.